A single sample is the source of the 12 T cell receptor beta chains below, sequenced in a study of T cell responses to AZD1222 COVID-19 vaccine. Data came from immunoSEQ multiplex PCR; TCRdb stores just in-frame clones and leaves some out. The data contain 110,000 to 150,000 clones, 85% to 95% of them singletons. The sample consisted of peripheral blood, taken on day 0 of AZD1222 vaccination. Source of these receptors: an adult in good health.

This CDR3 reads CASSLSGSGNTIYF. DNA for the CDR3: TGTGCCAGCAGTTTATCGGGGTCTGGAAACACCATATATTTT. V gene TRBV28 combines with J gene TRBJ1-3, with no clear D. Germline CDR1 MDHEN, CDR2 SYDVKM. The CDR3 totals 14 residues. V shed 1 base and J shed 1 base, with 5 bases lying between them.

V gene TRBV5-4 combines with J gene TRBJ2-7; TRBD1 might be the D (6 bases). The CDR3 runs to 14 residues. Germline V gene data show CDR1 as SGHNT and CDR2 as YYREEE (reference sequence). V lost 4 bases and J 5 bases, leaving 16 bases between the germline ends. The CDR3 reads CASSPTGLRDEQYF. In DNA, the CDR3 is TGTGCCAGCAGCCCAACAGGGTTACGAGACGAGCAGTACTTC. Full variable domain (missing parts from reference TRBV5-4 and TRBJ2-7): ETGVTQSPTHLIKTRGQQVTLRCSSQSGHNTVSWYQQALGQGPQFIFQYYREEENGRGNFPPRFSGLQFPNYSSELNVNALELDDSALYLCASSPTGLRDEQYFGPGTRLTVT.

The J gene is TRBJ1-2, the V gene TRBV3-1 (or the pseudogene TRBV3-2); TRBD1 matches at 8 bases. Germline assignment: CDR1 LGHDT and CDR2 YNNKEL (reference sequence). The J segment lost 5 bases and the V segment lost 1 base, leaving 3 bases of the junction unmatched. The CDR3 runs to 14 residues. The CDR3 loop reads CASSQGTGTYGYTF. CDR3 DNA: TGTGCCAGCAGCCAAGGGACAGGGACGTATGGCTACACCTTC.

V is TRBV19 and J is TRBJ1-5; D gene uncertain. Germline values: CDR1 LNHDA, CDR2 SQIVND (reference sequence). The CDR3 sequence is 15 residues long. V shed 3 bases and J shed 5 bases, with 14 bases lying between them. CDR3 amino acids: CASSMLVGSHQPQHF. In nucleotides, the CDR3 is TGTGCCAGTAGTATGCTCGTGGGCTCCCATCAGCCCCAGCATTTT.

This clone was seen once. CDR3 sequence: CASSYSLTSGSTDTQYF. Here the CDR3 DNA reads TGTGCCAGCAGTTACTCTCTGACTAGCGGTAGCACAGATACGCAGTATTTT. This chain joins TRBV27 and TRBJ2-3; 9 bases fit TRBD2. J lost 0 bases, V lost 4 bases, and 8 bases had no gene match. The CDR3 runs 17 residues. Germline-derived CDR1 and CDR2 are MNHEY and SMNVEV (reference sequence).

This chain connects TRBV12-3 or TRBV12-4 to TRBJ1-2; 7 nucleotides align to TRBD1. V trimming: 6 bases; J trimming: 4 bases; junction bases outside the gene matches: 2. The CDR3 spans 12 residues. For the CDR3, the DNA is TGTGCCAGCAGCTGGGACAGCTATGGCTACACCTTC. Protein: CASSWDSYGYTF.

This clone was observed a few times. J is TRBJ2-1 and V is TRBV4-3; D unresolved. This CDR3 region has 17 residues. V was cut by 2 bases and J by 1 base, with 15 bases left in between. CDR1 is LGHNA, CDR2 YSLEER, per germline. The CDR3 here is CASSQSVSIGSYNEQFF. The CDR3 DNA reads as TGCGCCAGCAGCCAATCCGTAAGCATTGGTTCCTACAATGAGCAGTTCTTC.

The V call is TRBV12-3 or TRBV12-4, the J call TRBJ2-3; D remains ambiguous. V shed 5 bases and J shed 7 bases, with 7 bases lying between them. This CDR3 comprises 11 residues. The DNA of the CDR3 is TGTGCCAGCAGTCGTGAGTATACGCAGTATTTT. Translation gives CASSREYTQYF.

V is TRBV2 and J is TRBJ2-1, with 7 bases lining up with TRBD2. The V gene's germline CDR1 is SNHLY and CDR2 FYNNEI. The junction had 9 bases not matched to a gene; V was cut back by 6 bases and J by 4 bases. This CDR3 spans 15 amino acids. CDR3 coding DNA: TGTGCCAGCAGCCCCCAGACTAGCCCATACAATGAGCAGTTCTTC. This sequence encodes CASSPQTSPYNEQFF.

The V call is TRBV29-1, the J call TRBJ2-4, with TRBD1 matching 9 bases. The CDR3 runs 12 residues. V lost 6 bases to trimming and J lost 9 bases; unmatched junction nucleotides: 6. The germline V gene encodes CDR1 SQVTM and CDR2 ANQGSEA. The CDR3 loop is CSVEDRGPIQYF. CDR3 bases: TGCAGCGTGGAGGACAGGGGACCCATTCAGTACTTC.

The chain joins TRBV27 to TRBJ1-6; 8 nucleotides match TRBD1. V was clipped by 7 bases and J by 8 bases; unmatched bases: 7. The length of the CDR3 is 14 residues. From germline, CDR1 is MNHEY and CDR2 SMNVEV (reference sequence). CDR3 sequence: CASMNYRGDSPLHF. The DNA of the CDR3 is TGTGCCAGCATGAATTACAGGGGGGATTCACCCCTCCACTTT.

This chain uses TRBV9 with TRBJ2-2; 10 nucleotides line up with TRBD2. From germline, CDR1 is SGDLS and CDR2 YYNGEE. The ends lost 1 base at V and 6 bases at J; junction bases unmatched: 3. This CDR3 has 15 amino acids. CDR3 DNA sequence: TGTGCCAGCAGCGTACGAGCGGGGGGGCCCGGGGAGCTGTTTTTT. Protein sequence: CASSVRAGGPGELFF.